The 4 T cell receptor beta chains presented below share a single source sample, sequenced in a study of blood T cell repertoires in COVID-19. Some clones are missing from TCRdb's copy, which holds only in-frame ones; the method was immunoSEQ multiplex PCR. The table has about 240,000 clones, about four fifths seen once. Input material: PBMCs or T cells enriched from blood (not recorded which). The receptor set was obtained from a woman aged 40 to 49 who had been exposed to COVID-19.

This clone showed up many times. The V gene is TRBV15, the J gene TRBJ1-4, with D tentatively TRBD1 (5 bases). Germline CDR1 is LNHNV and CDR2 is YYDKDF (reference sequence). Trimming took off 4 bases at V and 8 bases at J, with 17 bases between the two ends. The CDR3 is 15 residues long. The CDR3 loop is CATSTRQTLREKLFF. For the CDR3, the DNA is TGTGCCACCAGCACCCGACAGACACTTAGGGAAAAACTGTTTTTT.

The J gene is TRBJ2-5, the V gene TRBV7-9; D gene ambiguous. The CDR3 covers 13 residues. V was pared by 5 bases and J by 3 bases, with 10 bases between. Germline values: CDR1 SEHNR, CDR2 FQNEAQ (reference sequence). The CDR3 bases are TGTGCCAGCAGCCCGGAGCTCGAAGAGACCCAGTACTTC. Translated, it gives CASSPELEETQYF.

The chain uses TRBV19 and TRBJ1-5, with D maybe TRBD1 (6 bases). This CDR3 region has 14 residues. Per the germline V gene, CDR1 is LNHDA and CDR2 is SQIVND (reference sequence). Trimming shortened V by 10 bases and J by 2 bases, and 15 bases separated the two germline ends. The CDR3 is CATWGGARNQPQHF. The CDR3 nucleotides are TGTGCCACCTGGGGGGGGGCGCGCAATCAGCCCCAGCATTTT.

The V gene is TRBV15, the J gene TRBJ1-2; 12 bases are a match to TRBD1. Looked up from germline, CDR1 is LNHNV and CDR2 is YYDKDF (reference sequence). The CDR3 contains 15 residues. Losses at the gene ends were 5 bases for V and 7 bases for J; bases not matched to a gene: 8. CDR3: CATSETGTGGGGYTF. The CDR3 DNA reads as TGTGCCACCAGCGAAACCGGGACAGGGGGCGGTGGCTACACCTTC.